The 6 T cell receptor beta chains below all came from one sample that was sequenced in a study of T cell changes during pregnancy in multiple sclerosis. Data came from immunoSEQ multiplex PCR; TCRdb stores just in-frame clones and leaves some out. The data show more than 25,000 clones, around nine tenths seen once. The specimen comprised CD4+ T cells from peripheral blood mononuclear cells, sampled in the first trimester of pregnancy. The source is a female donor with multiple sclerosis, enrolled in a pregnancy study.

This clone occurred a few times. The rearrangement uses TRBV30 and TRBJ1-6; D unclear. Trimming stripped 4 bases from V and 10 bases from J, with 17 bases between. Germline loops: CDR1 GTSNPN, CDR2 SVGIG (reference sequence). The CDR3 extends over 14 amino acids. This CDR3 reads CAWKSAGANSPLHF. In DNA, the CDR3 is TGTGCCTGGAAGTCGGCGGGTGCAAACTCACCCCTCCACTTT.

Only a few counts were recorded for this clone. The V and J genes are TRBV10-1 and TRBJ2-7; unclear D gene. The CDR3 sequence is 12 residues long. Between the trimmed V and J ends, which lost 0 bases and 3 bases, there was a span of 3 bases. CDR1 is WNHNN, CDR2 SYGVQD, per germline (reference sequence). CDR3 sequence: CASSESGYEQYF. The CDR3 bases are TGCGCCAGCAGTGAGTCCGGCTACGAGCAGTACTTC.

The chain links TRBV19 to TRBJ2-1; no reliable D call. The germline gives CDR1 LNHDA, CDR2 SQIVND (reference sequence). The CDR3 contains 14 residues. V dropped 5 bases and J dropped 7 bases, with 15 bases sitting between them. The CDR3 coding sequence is TGTGCCAGTAGTGTCCTTTCCGCGGATAATGAGCAGTTCTTC. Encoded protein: CASSVLSADNEQFF.

This CDR3 reads CASSEEGAANAFF. The CDR3 DNA reads TGTGCCAGCAGTGAAGAAGGGGCGGCGAACGCTTTCTTT. V is TRBV2 and J is TRBJ1-1; possible D gene TRBD1, 5 bases. V was shortened by 1 base and J by 11 bases, with 14 bases between the two germline ends. Per the germline V gene, CDR1 is SNHLY and CDR2 is FYNNEI. The CDR3 totals 13 residues.

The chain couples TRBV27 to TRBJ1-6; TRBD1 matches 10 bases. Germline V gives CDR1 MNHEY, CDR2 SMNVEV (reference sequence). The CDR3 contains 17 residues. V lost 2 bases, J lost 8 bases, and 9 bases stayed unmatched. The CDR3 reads CASSLKTGGNSYSPLHF. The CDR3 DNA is TGTGCCAGCAGTTTAAAGACAGGGGGCAATTCCTATTCACCCCTCCACTTT.

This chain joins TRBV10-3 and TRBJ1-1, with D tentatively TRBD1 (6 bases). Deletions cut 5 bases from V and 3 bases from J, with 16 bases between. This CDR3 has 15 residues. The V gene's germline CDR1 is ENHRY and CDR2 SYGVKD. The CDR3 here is CAISTGSRGYTEAFF. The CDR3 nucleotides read TGTGCCATCAGTACAGGGTCAAGAGGTTACACTGAAGCTTTCTTT.